Listed below are T cell receptor beta chains from one sample, sequenced in a study of cytomegalovirus exposure and HLA in healthy donors. TCRdb's table, derived via immunoSEQ multiplex PCR, lists solely in-frame clones and lacks some. The sample lists 150,000 to 200,000 clones; 70% to 90% were seen once. Input material: PBMCs. These receptor sequences come from a young woman in good health and CMV-seronegative. The CDR3 runs from the conserved cysteine through the conserved F or W.

CDR3 length	V gene	J gene	CDR3 protein
14	TRBV6-5	TRBJ2-1	CASTRASGRNEQFF
17	TRBV5-4	TRBJ2-3	CASRHYSGTSVGDTQYF
16	TRBV6-1	TRBJ1-4	CASSEGPSGGNEKLFF
13	TRBV6-6	TRBJ2-5	CASSRTAQETQYF
17	TRBV11-2	TRBJ1-6	CASSLGLGLPRGSPLHF
16	TRBV10-3	TRBJ2-7	CAISGSMGQVNYEQYF
15	TRBV4-1	TRBJ1-1	CASSQTPTGHTEAFF
17	TRBV4-3	TRBJ1-1	CASSQDLGAGMNTEAFF
15	TRBV15	TRBJ1-5	CATSRGDRVDQPQHF
15	TRBV5-1	TRBJ1-1	CASSPGGGVNTEAFF
15	TRBV11-1	TRBJ2-5	CASSLFTGDGETQYF
13	TRBV9	TRBJ2-5	CASSPRGGETQYF
14	TRBV28	TRBJ2-3	CASTWRGGADTQYF
15	TRBV5-5	TRBJ2-2	CASSSGQGDTGELFF
15	TRBV14	TRBJ2-7	CASSRAGVISREQYF
15	TRBV5-1	TRBJ2-1	CASSGRASEGNEQFF